The next 28 T cell receptor beta chains were all read from a single sample in a study of cytomegalovirus exposure and HLA in healthy donors. The primer mix had 60 Vbeta and 13 Jbeta primers. This table comes from immunoSEQ multiplex PCR, and its TCRdb copy is limited to in-frame clones, with some not included. The sample lists roughly 140,000 clones, just under 65% occurring once. Sequenced input: PBMCs. The receptor source for this set is a woman aged 55 to 70 in good health and CMV-seropositive.

This chain uses TRBV28 with TRBJ1-5, with D hard to call. Germline V gene sequence: CDR1 MDHEN, CDR2 SYDVKM. The CDR3 contains 13 residues. Trimming removed 6 bases from V and 5 bases from J, with 11 bases in between. The CDR3 reads CASRPGEYQPQHF. CDR3 bases: TGTGCCAGCAGGCCGGGAGAGTATCAGCCCCAGCATTTT.

This clone was found a few times. This chain links TRBV5-4 with TRBJ2-3; 11 positions match TRBD2. Germline V gene sequence: CDR1 SGHNT, CDR2 YYREEE (reference sequence). V trimming: 4 bases; J trimming: 2 bases; junction bases outside the gene matches: 6. CDR3 length: 16 amino acids. The CDR3 is CASSLRTSGFTDTQYF. DNA for the CDR3: TGTGCCAGCAGCCTAAGGACTAGCGGGTTCACAGATACGCAGTATTTT.

This chain links TRBV2 with TRBJ1-1, with 8 nucleotides matching TRBD1. With V trimmed by 5 bases and J by 0 bases, 8 bases remained unmatched. The CDR3 runs to 16 residues. Germline V gives CDR1 SNHLY, CDR2 FYNNEI. In DNA, the CDR3 is TGTGCCAGCAGTCTCGGACAGGGAGGGCTGAACACTGAAGCTTTCTTT. Amino acid sequence: CASSLGQGGLNTEAFF.

The chain uses TRBV7-2 and TRBJ2-7, with 9 positions matching TRBD1. The length of the CDR3 is 14 residues. The germline V gene has CDR1 SGHTA and CDR2 FQGNSA. The J segment lost 5 bases and the V segment lost 3 bases, leaving 5 bases of the junction unmatched. CDR3 in amino acids: CASSFPGQGNEQYF. CDR3 coding DNA: TGTGCCAGCAGCTTCCCGGGACAGGGTAACGAGCAGTACTTC.

The genes are TRBV18 and TRBJ2-2; D unresolved. CDR1 KGHSH and CDR2 LQKENI come from the germline V gene. Trimming cost V 1 base and J 3 bases, with 6 bases left between them. This CDR3 is 14 amino acids long. This CDR3 is CASSPQQDTGELFF. The CDR3 DNA sequence: TGTGCCAGCTCACCACAGCAGGACACCGGGGAGCTGTTTTTT.

This chain links TRBV11-2 with TRBJ2-2; perhaps TRBD2 as D (5 bases). V gave up 7 bases and J gave up 5 bases, with 17 bases separating them. CDR3 length: 15 amino acids. CDR1 SGHAT and CDR2 FQNNGV come from the germline V gene. The CDR3 loop reads CASTDIGWETGELFF. In nucleotides, the CDR3 is TGTGCCAGCACCGATATAGGGTGGGAGACCGGGGAGCTGTTTTTT.

The rearrangement links TRBV7-2 to TRBJ2-5; TRBD2 agrees at 10 bases. V lost 5 bases and J lost 4; bases outside the gene matches: 7. CDR1 is SGHTA and CDR2 is FQGNSA in the germline V gene. CDR3 size: 15 residues. CDR3 coding DNA: TGTGCCAGCAGCCCTAGCGGGAGTGGCGGAGAGACCCAGTACTTC. Protein: CASSPSGSGGETQYF.

This clone was counted only a few times. The chain carries TRBV6-6 and TRBJ2-4; D is possibly TRBD1 (6 bases). In germline, CDR1 is MNHNY, CDR2 SVGAGI (reference sequence). The CDR3 is 14 amino acids. Between the trimmed V and J ends, which lost 6 bases and 0 bases, there was a span of 9 bases. The DNA of the CDR3 is TGTGCCAGCAGGGGGACAATAGCCAAAAACATTCAGTACTTC. It codes for CASRGTIAKNIQYF.

This chain joins TRBV28 and TRBJ1-1; TRBD1 agrees at 8 bases. CDR3 length: 13 amino acids. The ends lost 8 bases at V and 5 bases at J; junction bases unmatched: 7. Germline CDR1 and CDR2: MDHEN and SYDVKM. The CDR3 here is CASGDRRGTEAFF. The CDR3 bases are TGTGCCAGCGGGGACAGGAGAGGAACTGAAGCTTTCTTT.

The CDR3, as DNA: TGCGCCAGCAGTGACAGGGTGGGGACTGAAGCTTTCTTT. It translates to CASSDRVGTEAFF. This rearrangement joins TRBV10-1 to TRBJ1-1; perhaps TRBD1 as D (5 bases). V was pared by 3 bases and J by 5 bases, with 10 bases between. CDR3 length equals 13 residues. CDR1 and CDR2 (germline): WNHNN, SYGVQD (reference sequence).

This clone was seen once. The chain combines TRBV29-1 with TRBJ2-1, with 10 positions matching TRBD2. Germline CDR1 and CDR2: SQVTM and ANQGSEA. The CDR3 loop spans 14 amino acids. The J segment lost 6 bases and the V segment lost 4 bases, leaving 6 bases of the junction unmatched. This CDR3 is CSVARTSGPNEQFF. CDR3 DNA: TGCAGCGTTGCGAGGACTAGCGGTCCCAATGAGCAGTTCTTC.

The genes are TRBV5-1 and TRBJ2-1, with D maybe TRBD2 (6 bases). Germline CDR1 reads SGHRS; CDR2 reads YFSETQ. Trimming cost V 4 bases and J 6 bases, with 11 bases left between them. CDR3 size: 13 residues. DNA for the CDR3: TGCGCCAGCAGCGTGGACTACCCCAATGAGCAGTTCTTC. Amino acid sequence: CASSVDYPNEQFF.

The chain links TRBV11-1 to TRBJ1-2; TRBD1 is a possible D gene (5 bases). The CDR3 loop spans 14 amino acids. CDR1 and CDR2 (germline): SGHAT, FQDESV (reference sequence). V lost 5 bases to trimming and J lost 4 bases, with 14 bases between them. The CDR3 DNA sequence: TGTGCCAGCAGCCCCGAGGCAGGGCTCTATGGCTACACCTTC. Translating it yields CASSPEAGLYGYTF.

The V call is TRBV25-1, the J call TRBJ2-2, with 7 bases matching TRBD1. J lost 3 bases, V lost 4 bases, and 8 bases had no gene match. Germline assignment: CDR1 MGHDK and CDR2 SYGVNS. The CDR3 is made up of 16 amino acids. Written as DNA, the CDR3 is TGTGCCAGCAGTGCTCTACAGGGGATCGACACCGGGGAGCTGTTTTTT. It yields the protein CASSALQGIDTGELFF.

The J gene is TRBJ2-1, the V gene TRBV30, with 11 bases identical to TRBD2. The CDR3 covers 15 residues. The trim removed 3 bases at V and 6 bases at J, leaving 7 bases unmatched. Germline CDR1 and CDR2: GTSNPN and SVGIG (reference sequence). The CDR3 sequence: CAWSGGLAGGNEQFF. The CDR3 region has the DNA TGTGCCTGGAGCGGAGGGCTAGCGGGAGGCAATGAGCAGTTCTTC.

The chain couples TRBV5-1 to TRBJ2-7; 7 bases map to TRBD1. V lost 4 bases to trimming and J lost 5 bases; unmatched junction nucleotides: 9. CDR1 is SGHRS, CDR2 YFSETQ, per germline. CDR3 length equals 14 residues. CDR3 loop: CASSTRQGTNEQYF. CDR3 sequence (DNA): TGCGCCAGCAGCACCAGACAGGGAACAAACGAGCAGTACTTC.

This clone appeared a few times. In DNA, the CDR3 is TGCAGCGTTGTGAAGCAATGGAACACTGAAGCTTTCTTT. Translating gives CSVVKQWNTEAFF. The V and J genes are TRBV29-1 and TRBJ1-1; no definite D call. The V gene lost 4 bases and the J gene lost 1 base, with 10 bases spanning the gap. Germline V CDR1 and CDR2: SQVTM, ANQGSEA. CDR3 length: 13 amino acids.

The rearrangement links TRBV7-9 to TRBJ1-3; 9 bases are a match to TRBD1. The CDR3 consists of 15 residues. V shed 6 bases, J shed 4 bases, and the junction held 7 bases outside the gene matches. Germline loops: CDR1 SEHNR, CDR2 FQNEAQ (reference sequence). The CDR3: CASSSPGQGGNTIYF. Here the CDR3 DNA reads TGTGCCAGCAGTTCACCGGGACAGGGAGGAAACACCATATATTTT. Combining the CDR3 with reference TRBV7-9 and TRBJ1-3 gives the whole variable domain DTGVSQNPRHKITKRGQNVTFRCDPISEHNRLYWYRQTLGQGPEFLTYFQNEAQLEKSRLLSDRFSAERPKGSFSTLEIQRTEQGDSAMYLCASSSPGQGGNTIYFGEGSWLTVV.

This clone was seen just once. This chain uses TRBV7-2 with TRBJ2-1, with TRBD2 identical over 16 bases. The CDR3 spans 19 residues. Germline-derived CDR1 and CDR2 are SGHTA and FQGNSA. Germline trimming cut 2 bases from V and 0 bases from J; bases unmatched to any gene: 4. The DNA for the CDR3 is TGTGCCAGCAGCTTACGGGGACTAGCGGGAGGGAGCTCCTACAATGAGCAGTTCTTC. This codes for CASSLRGLAGGSSYNEQFF.

V usage is TRBV7-2 and J usage is TRBJ2-3; D is unresolved. CDR1 is SGHTA, CDR2 FQGNSA, per germline. The CDR3 loop spans 12 amino acids. V shed 5 bases and J shed 7 bases, with 10 bases lying between them. CDR3 sequence (DNA): TGTGCCAGCAGCCCCCAGGCCAATACGCAGTATTTT. Protein sequence: CASSPQANTQYF.

The rearrangement joins TRBV19 to TRBJ2-7, with D perhaps TRBD2 (6 bases). V gave up 7 bases and J gave up 0 bases, with 10 bases separating them. The CDR3 has 13 residues. CDR1 and CDR2 from the germline V gene are LNHDA and SQIVND (reference sequence). In nucleotides, the CDR3 is TGTGCCAGTATGGGCGGGAACTCCTACGAGCAGTACTTC. This sequence encodes CASMGGNSYEQYF.

The sample holds a few counts of this clone. The chain joins TRBV2 to TRBJ2-7, with a tentative D call TRBD1 (6 bases). The CDR3 totals 14 residues. Germline assignment: CDR1 SNHLY and CDR2 FYNNEI. Trimming pared 2 bases from V and 2 bases from J, leaving 10 bases between. CDR3 loop: CASSEQGPPYEQYF. In DNA form, the CDR3 reads TGTGCCAGCAGTGAACAGGGGCCTCCCTACGAGCAGTACTTC. The variable domain in full, with the rest retrieved from reference TRBV2 and TRBJ2-7, is EPEVTQTPSHQVTQMGQEVILRCVPISNHLYFYWYRQILGQKVEFLVSFYNNEISEKSEIFDDQFSVERPDGSNFTLKIRSTKLEDSAMYFCASSEQGPPYEQYFGPGTRLTVT.

The chain employs TRBV6-5 and TRBJ1-1; TRBD1 is a possible D gene (6 bases). The CDR3 spans 14 residues. Germline CDR1 MNHEY, CDR2 SVGAGI. Trimming left V 7 bases short and J 0 bases short, with 12 bases between. The CDR3 DNA reads as TGTGCCAGCAACCCACAGGGAATGAACACTGAAGCTTTCTTT. Its translation: CASNPQGMNTEAFF.

This clone was found a few times. This sequence joins TRBV11-3 and TRBJ2-3; 9 bases fit TRBD2. In germline, CDR1 is SGHNT, CDR2 YENEEA. This CDR3 is built from 16 residues. J gave up 2 bases and V 5 bases, and 8 bases lay outside the gene matches. This chain's CDR3 is CASSPQSSGNTDTQYF. The CDR3, as DNA: TGTGCCAGCAGCCCCCAATCTAGCGGGAACACAGATACGCAGTATTTT.

About this clone itself: Its ends do not fully match the called genes, so a read error is possible. The V gene is TRBV7-9, the J gene TRBJ2-7; D unresolved. The CDR3 has 12 amino acids. The germline V gene has CDR1 SEHNR and CDR2 FQNEAQ (reference sequence). The CDR3 coding sequence is TGTTCCAGCAGCTTCGCCCGCGGCGAGCAGTACTTC. Translating it yields CSSSFARGEQYF.

This clone has only a few counts. The chain joins TRBV18 to TRBJ1-2; a possible D gene is TRBD1 (5 bases). The CDR3 has 13 amino acids. The V end lost 6 bases, the J end lost 2 bases, and 10 bases lay between the germline ends. CDR1 is KGHSH, CDR2 LQKENI, per germline. DNA for the CDR3: TGTGCCAGCTCGCAGACAGTGAACTATGGCTACACCTTC. Translation gives CASSQTVNYGYTF.

This clone was recorded a few times. CDR3 coding DNA: TGTGCCAGCTCGCCGGGGGGCCGATTGAGGGAGCTGTTTTTT. Residues: CASSPGGRLRELFF. The chain is built from TRBV18 and TRBJ2-2; TRBD2 is a possible D gene (7 bases). Between the trimmed V and J ends, which lost 6 bases and 9 bases, there was a span of 17 bases. Germline V gives CDR1 KGHSH, CDR2 LQKENI. The CDR3 sequence is 14 residues long.

V usage is TRBV30 and J usage is TRBJ2-1; D gene unclear. CDR3 length: 12 amino acids. Trimming pared 1 base from V and 12 bases from J, leaving 13 bases between. Germline V CDR1 and CDR2: GTSNPN, SVGIG (reference sequence). In nucleotides, the CDR3 is TGTGCCTGGAGTGCACCCACGGTTAGGCAGTTCTTC. Translated: CAWSAPTVRQFF.